A single sample gave rise to the 29 T cell receptor beta chains below, sequenced in a study of OX40 agonist ivuxolimab in advanced cancers. The method was immunoSEQ multiplex PCR; TCRdb's version includes in-frame clones alone and lacks a portion of them. Among about 60,000 clones listed, around 83% were seen once. This specimen was CD4+ or CD8+ T cells sorted from blood, taken in a trial of the OX40 agonist ivuxolimab. These receptors were obtained from an adult with an advanced solid tumor such as melanoma, head and neck, liver or kidney cancer.

Sample share makes this clone medium-sized. The chain uses TRBV7-9 and TRBJ2-7; no clear D gene. Trimming left V 5 bases short and J 3 bases short, with 14 bases between. Germline V gene sequence: CDR1 SEHNR, CDR2 FQNEAQ (reference sequence). The CDR3 length is 14 residues. The CDR3 nucleotides read TGTGCCAGCAGCCACGGCGGAGATCACTACGAGCAGTACTTC. Encoded protein: CASSHGGDHYEQYF.

V and J are TRBV28 and TRBJ1-5; D remains unclear. Trimming cost V 2 bases and J 0 bases, with 2 bases left between them. The CDR3 contains 13 residues. Per germline, CDR1 MDHEN and CDR2 SYDVKM. The CDR3 DNA sequence: TGTGCCAGCAGTTTAGATAGCAATCAGCCCCAGCATTTT. Translation: CASSLDSNQPQHF.

V is TRBV28 and J is TRBJ1-4; possibly TRBD1 for D (5 bases). There are 16 residues in the CDR3. Trimming removed 6 bases from V and 3 bases from J, with 17 bases in between. Germline V gene sequence: CDR1 MDHEN, CDR2 SYDVKM. The CDR3 is CASRPSTGVANEKLFF. The CDR3 DNA reads as TGTGCCAGCAGACCCTCGACGGGGGTGGCTAATGAAAAACTGTTTTTT.

The chain recombines TRBV19 with TRBJ2-1, with D unresolved. Trimming pared 6 bases from V and 5 bases from J, leaving 11 bases between. The length of the CDR3 is 13 residues. Germline-derived CDR1 and CDR2 are LNHDA and SQIVND (reference sequence). This CDR3 reads CASRNPRDNEQFF. CDR3 bases: TGTGCCAGTAGGAACCCCAGAGACAATGAGCAGTTCTTC.

This clone was counted only a few times. J is TRBJ2-7 and V is TRBV19; D is undetermined. The CDR3 has 13 residues. Germline CDR1 LNHDA, CDR2 SQIVND (reference sequence). With 5 bases removed from V and 4 bases from J, the gap between germline ends came to 12 bases. The DNA of the CDR3 is TGTGCCAGTAGTTACGGCAGAAAGTACGAGCAGTACTTC. This codes for CASSYGRKYEQYF. The full variable domain, with the rest looked up from reference TRBV19 and TRBJ2-7, is DGGITQSPKYLFRKEGQNVTLSCEQNLNHDAMYWYRQDPGQGLRLIYYSQIVNDFQKGDIAEGYSVSREKKESFPLTVTSAQKNPTAFYLCASSYGRKYEQYFGPGTRLTVT.

This rearrangement joins TRBV29-1 to TRBJ1-1, with 8 bases identical to TRBD1. This CDR3 has 14 residues. V gave up 6 bases and J gave up 0 bases; unmatched junction bases: 6. Germline assignment: CDR1 SQVTM and CDR2 ANQGSEA. CDR3 sequence reads: CSVHRTGLNTEAFF. In DNA, the CDR3 is TGCAGCGTCCACCGGACAGGGTTGAACACTGAAGCTTTCTTT.

The chain uses TRBV30 and TRBJ1-3; D call uncertain. The CDR3 is 12 amino acids. Germline CDR1 and CDR2: GTSNPN and SVGIG (reference sequence). Trimming pared 0 bases from V and 9 bases from J, leaving 9 bases between. The CDR3 bases are TGTGCCTGGAGTGTCTGGACTGGCACCATATATTTT. Translating gives CAWSVWTGTIYF.

J is TRBJ1-1 and V is TRBV10-2; D perhaps matches TRBD1 (5 bases). Between the trimmed V and J ends, which lost 4 bases and 10 bases, there was a span of 16 bases. The germline V gene has CDR1 WSHSY and CDR2 SAAADI. The CDR3 is 13 residues long. The CDR3 is CASSVRETDPAFF. CDR3 in DNA: TGCGCCAGCAGTGTGCGAGAGACAGACCCAGCTTTCTTT.

The gene calls are TRBV5-1 and TRBJ2-7; D perhaps matches TRBD2 (7 bases). The CDR3 length is 19 residues. V was clipped by 1 base and J by 3 bases, with 26 bases between them. Germline CDR1 is SGHRS and CDR2 is YFSETQ. This chain's CDR3 is CASSLIKQGSRDYLYEQYF. CDR3 DNA sequence: TGCGCCAGCAGCTTGATCAAACAGGGAAGCCGGGACTACCTCTACGAGCAGTACTTC. Filled out from reference TRBV5-1 and TRBJ2-7, the complete variable domain reads KAGVTQTPRYLIKTRGQQVTLSCSPISGHRSVSWYQQTPGQGLQFLFEYFSETQRNKGNFPGRFSGRQFSNSRSEMNVSTLELGDSALYLCASSLIKQGSRDYLYEQYFGPGTRLTVT.

The chain uses TRBV29-1 and TRBJ1-2; TRBD1 aligns across 12 bases. Germline CDR1 and CDR2: SQVTM and ANQGSEA. The V and J ends lost 4 bases and 4 bases, in that order; junction bases with no gene match: 7. The CDR3 has 15 amino acids. This CDR3 is CSVVPGTGGGYGYTF. The CDR3 DNA is TGCAGCGTTGTTCCCGGGACAGGGGGCGGCTATGGCTACACCTTC.

The chain couples TRBV6-5 to TRBJ1-1; 8 bases match TRBD1. CDR3 length: 14 residues. The V segment lost 4 bases and the J segment 2 bases; nucleotides outside the gene matches: 3. Germline loops: CDR1 MNHEY, CDR2 SVGAGI. The chain's CDR3 is CASSFDRGNTEAFF. Here the CDR3 DNA reads TGTGCCAGCAGTTTCGACAGGGGAAACACTGAAGCTTTCTTT.

The J gene is TRBJ1-3, the V gene TRBV18; D unclear. The length of the CDR3 is 16 residues. Trimming stripped 1 base from V and 1 base from J, with 11 bases between. Germline-derived CDR1 and CDR2 are KGHSH and LQKENI. The CDR3 here is CASSPLRGNSGNTIYF. The DNA of the CDR3 is TGTGCCAGCTCACCACTGCGTGGAAATTCTGGAAACACCATATATTTT.

This chain uses TRBV30 with TRBJ2-7, with D possibly being TRBD1 (5 bases). CDR1 is GTSNPN, CDR2 SVGIG, per germline (reference sequence). The CDR3 totals 13 residues. V lost 0 bases and J lost 9, with 15 bases in between. The chain's CDR3 is CAWSVGVRVAQYF. CDR3 nucleotides: TGTGCCTGGAGTGTTGGGGTCAGGGTCGCGCAGTACTTC. Filled out from reference TRBV30 and TRBJ2-7, the complete variable domain reads SQTIHQWPATLVQPVGSPLSLECTVEGTSNPNLYWYRQAAGRGLQLLFYSVGIGQISSEVPQNLSASRPQDRQFILSSKKLLLSDSGFYLCAWSVGVRVAQYFGPGTRLTVT.

The J gene is TRBJ2-5, the V gene TRBV11-3; 7 nucleotides align to TRBD2. This CDR3 comprises 14 residues. The V segment lost 5 bases and the J segment 2 bases; nucleotides outside the gene matches: 5. Germline V lookup: CDR1 SGHNT, CDR2 YENEEA. DNA of the CDR3: TGTGCCAGCAGCCCCCGCGGGGGACAAGAGACCCAGTACTTC. It yields the protein CASSPRGGQETQYF.

The rearrangement links TRBV6-1 to TRBJ2-7; possible D gene TRBD2, 5 bases. Germline values: CDR1 MNHNS, CDR2 SASEGT. The V end was cut by 7 bases, the J end by 2 bases, with 15 bases between. The CDR3 is 14 residues long. Here the CDR3 DNA reads TGTGCCAGCACCACAACGGGGTCGACCTACGAGCAGTACTTC. Translation: CASTTTGSTYEQYF.

This clone is medium-sized in the sample. The CDR3 DNA reads TGTGCCAGCAGCCCGGGACAGGGGACCAACGAGCAGTACTTC. Translated, it gives CASSPGQGTNEQYF. This sequence joins TRBV27 and TRBJ2-7; 10 bases fit TRBD1. The germline CDR1 and CDR2 sequences are MNHEY and SMNVEV (reference sequence). The CDR3 is 14 amino acids. V lost 6 bases and J lost 5; bases outside the gene matches: 7.

The DNA for the CDR3 is TGTGCCAGCAGCTTAGTATTAGGCGGGGAGAATCAGCCCCAGCATTTT. As protein: CASSLVLGGENQPQHF. The V call is TRBV7-9, the J call TRBJ1-5, with unresolved D. Germline V lookup: CDR1 SEHNR, CDR2 FQNEAQ (reference sequence). Trimming pared 1 base from V and 4 bases from J, leaving 14 bases between. This CDR3 is 16 amino acids long.

The chain employs TRBV5-1 and TRBJ2-3; no clear D. Germline V gene sequence: CDR1 SGHRS, CDR2 YFSETQ. The CDR3 loop spans 13 amino acids. V shed 4 bases and J shed 2 bases, with 8 bases lying between them. The CDR3 nucleotides read TGCGCCAGCAGCATTTATCCCACAGATACGCAGTATTTT. Translation gives CASSIYPTDTQYF.

The chain uses TRBV6-5 and TRBJ1-1; possible D gene TRBD1, 5 bases. The CDR3 consists of 13 residues. Between the trimmed V and J ends, which lost 2 bases and 1 base, there was a span of 5 bases. The germline gives CDR1 MNHEY, CDR2 SVGAGI. The DNA of the CDR3 is TGTGCCAGCAGTTACGGACAGAACACTGAAGCTTTCTTT. Translated, it gives CASSYGQNTEAFF.

Note on this clone: Other nucleotide sequences from this sample produce the same CDR3. The gene calls are TRBV7-2 and TRBJ2-7, with D unclear. V was pared by 1 base and J by 4 bases, with 5 bases between. This CDR3 has 12 residues. Germline V gene data show CDR1 as SGHTA and CDR2 as FQGNSA. The CDR3 reads CASSLDLYEQYF. CDR3 in DNA: TGTGCCAGCAGCTTAGATTTATACGAGCAGTACTTC.

This clone was seen a few times. The rearrangement uses TRBV6-5 and TRBJ2-1; 11 bases are a match to TRBD2. The CDR3 length is 16 residues. Germline CDR1 MNHEY, CDR2 SVGAGI. The trim removed 3 bases at V and 4 bases at J, leaving 5 bases unmatched. CDR3 bases: TGTGCCAGCAGTTATACCGGGACTAGCGGTTACAATGAGCAGTTCTTC. Residues: CASSYTGTSGYNEQFF.

This clone has more than one count but fewer than ten. This rearrangement joins TRBV30 to TRBJ1-1; a weak D match, TRBD1 (5 bases). Germline V lookup: CDR1 GTSNPN, CDR2 SVGIG (reference sequence). The CDR3 consists of 13 residues. V was trimmed by 0 bases and J by 0 bases, leaving 5 bases between them. The CDR3 protein is CAWSVGVNTEAFF. In DNA, the CDR3 is TGTGCCTGGAGTGTAGGGGTGAACACTGAAGCTTTCTTT.

V gene TRBV12-5 combines with J gene TRBJ2-7; 12 positions match TRBD1. Germline CDR1 reads LGHNT; CDR2 reads FRNRAP. There are 16 residues in the CDR3. With 2 bases clipped from V and 4 bases from J, the junction kept 6 bases outside the gene matches. The CDR3 is CASGLLLGQGAYEQYF. In DNA, the CDR3 is TGTGCTAGTGGTTTGCTTCTGGGACAGGGGGCTTACGAGCAGTACTTC.

The chain uses TRBV6-5 and TRBJ2-6; no clear D gene. The CDR3 consists of 16 residues. Trimming left V 0 bases short and J 0 bases short, with 6 bases between. Germline values: CDR1 MNHEY, CDR2 SVGAGI. The CDR3, as DNA: TGTGCCAGCAGTTACTCAGTCAGCTCTGGGGCCAACGTCCTGACTTTC. This codes for CASSYSVSSGANVLTF.

The count of this clone is one. V usage is TRBV5-4 and J usage is TRBJ2-1; possibly TRBD2 for D (6 bases). The CDR3 loop spans 15 amino acids. The V gene's germline CDR1 is SGHNT and CDR2 YYREEE (reference sequence). V was shortened by 6 bases and J by 6 bases, with 19 bases between the two germline ends. The CDR3 region has the DNA TGTGCCAGCATCCGCAGGGAGGCTAACCGCAATGAGCAGTTCTTC. It codes for CASIRREANRNEQFF.

DNA for the CDR3: TGTGCCAGCAGTGCTAACTCGCTCGGGGCGGGGAACACTGAAGCTTTCTTT. Encoded protein: CASSANSLGAGNTEAFF. The chain uses TRBV2 and TRBJ1-1; D might be TRBD1 (5 bases). The germline CDR1 and CDR2 sequences are SNHLY and FYNNEI. The CDR3 totals 17 residues. V dropped 4 bases and J dropped 1 base, with 19 bases sitting between them.

The V and J genes are TRBV30 and TRBJ1-1, with 7 nucleotides matching TRBD1. CDR3 size: 16 residues. Germline V gene sequence: CDR1 GTSNPN, CDR2 SVGIG (reference sequence). V gave up 3 bases and J gave up 0 bases; unmatched junction bases: 10. CDR3 loop: CAWRVNRGTMNTEAFF. For the CDR3, the DNA is TGTGCCTGGAGAGTAAACAGGGGCACAATGAACACTGAAGCTTTCTTT.

The J gene is TRBJ2-3, the V gene TRBV5-1; 8 bases are a match to TRBD2. Germline V gene sequence: CDR1 SGHRS, CDR2 YFSETQ. The CDR3 totals 15 residues. V lost 0 bases, J lost 4 bases, and 4 bases stayed unmatched. CDR3 nucleotide sequence: TGCGCCAGCAGCTTGGTGGCGGGGGGCCCAGATACGCAGTATTTT. Amino acids: CASSLVAGGPDTQYF.

The chain carries TRBV27 and TRBJ2-2; 8 positions match TRBD1. There are 15 residues in the CDR3. Germline CDR1 is MNHEY and CDR2 is SMNVEV (reference sequence). Trimming at V came to 5 bases and at J to 4 bases, leaving 6 bases not matched to a gene. The CDR3 DNA is TGTGCCAGCAGTCCACAGACAGGGGCCACCGGGGAGCTGTTTTTT. Amino acids: CASSPQTGATGELFF.